This T cell receptor beta chain was identified during a study of CD8 T cells in ankylosing spondylitis. The TCR beta libraries were generated through quantitative 5'-RACE incorporating molecular barcodes. TCRdb itself ran the 5' RACE reads through MiXCR, one entry per CDR3 protein. The sample contains some 220,000 distinct CDR3 sequences, 6% to 8% of which appear only once. Study observations and caveats: A TCR beta motif made of fewer than 10 highly homologous variants seemed typical of ankylosing spondylitis blood. From matched ankylosing spondylitis synovial fluid, disease-linked clones were reportedly recovered at significantly enriched levels.

At least ten counts were recorded for this clonotype. Its matching antigen is unknown. Germline V gene data show CDR1 as SQVTM and CDR2 as ANQGSEA. The CDR3 sequence is 11 residues long. V shed 7 bases and J 4 bases; nucleotides not matched to a gene: 3. Sequences were obtained from blood, either unsorted or a sorted T cell fraction (not recorded which). The chain has TRBV29-1 and TRBJ1-2, with 7 positions matching TRBD1. The TCR originated in a male donor with ankylosing spondylitis. In nucleotides, the CDR3 is TGCAGCGGACAGGGTGCCTATGGCTACACCTTC. Protein: CSGQGAYGYTF. The full variable domain, its missing parts supplied by reference TRBV29-1 and TRBJ1-2, is SAVISQKPSRDICQRGTSLTIQCQVDSQVTMMFWYRQQPGQSLTLIATANQGSEATYESGFVIDKFPISRPNLTFSTLTVSNMSPEDSSIYLCSGQGAYGYTFGSGTRLTVV.